This T cell receptor (beta chain) emerged from a study of cytomegalovirus exposure and HLA in healthy donors. CDR3 length equals 16 residues. From germline, CDR1 is SGHTA and CDR2 FQGNSA. Trimming cost V 2 bases and J 4 bases; bases outside gene matches: 4. Vbeta (60) and Jbeta (13) primers were used in the PCR. TCRdb's copy holds only in-frame clones and misses some; the assay was immunoSEQ multiplex PCR. The table lists some 110,000 clones, around 61% of them singletons. The sample was PBMCs. The chain joins TRBV7-2 to TRBJ2-3; 12 bases fit TRBD2. The clonotype comes from a woman aged 25-40 years in good health and CMV-seronegative. The CDR3 sequence is CASSLKGTSGSDTQYF. The CDR3 DNA follows: TGTGCCAGCAGCTTAAAAGGGACTAGCGGGTCAGATACGCAGTATTTT.